The 9 T cell receptor beta chains below come from one sample, sequenced in a study of T-cell memory formation after mild COVID-19. TCRdb re-called the 5' RACE reads with MiXCR, one entry per CDR3 protein. The table has around 200,000 distinct CDR3 sequences, 8% to 11% seen once. Sequenced sample: PBMCs or a T cell subset sorted from them (not recorded which). The receptors here all came from a man aged 18 to 30 who had mild COVID-19 (a few samples of this study predate the infection). Cell type and time point are not known.

This clonotype turned up a few times. The chain is built from TRBV5-1 and TRBJ1-5, with D perhaps TRBD1 (5 bases). Germline V gives CDR1 SGHRS, CDR2 YFSETQ. The CDR3 covers 15 residues. With 4 bases removed from V and 0 bases from J, the gap between germline ends came to 11 bases. CDR3 bases: TGCGCCAGCAGCCTGGGACGGAATAGCAATCAGCCCCAGCATTTT. Protein sequence: CASSLGRNSNQPQHF.

On this clonotype: The DNA is omitted, as the CDR3 cannot be located on it reliably, and the CDR3 follows TCRdb's listing. This CDR3 reads CASGWGKGTF. The chain couples TRBV5-4 to TRBJ1-2; whether TRBD1, the table's D call, matches the DNA was not checked. 10 amino acids form the CDR3, both terminal residues included. The V gene's germline CDR1 is SGHNT and CDR2 YYREEE (reference sequence).

This clonotype was found a few times. The CDR3 loop reads CATSSRTSGDPSTDTQYF. CDR3 DNA: TGTGCCACCAGCAGCAGGACTAGCGGGGATCCTAGCACAGATACGCAGTATTTT. V gene TRBV15 combines with J gene TRBJ2-3; 12 bases are a match to TRBD2. The J segment lost 0 bases and the V segment lost 3 bases, leaving 7 bases of the junction unmatched. This CDR3 spans 18 amino acids. Germline lookup yields CDR1 LNHNV and CDR2 YYDKDF (reference sequence).

This clonotype was detected only a few times. This chain uses TRBV12-3 or TRBV12-4 with TRBJ2-1, with unresolved D. The CDR3 length is 13 residues. The V end lost 5 bases, the J end lost 10 bases, and 15 bases lay between the germline ends. In DNA form, the CDR3 reads TGTGCCAGCAGTACCCGGGTAGGGTCGGAGCAGTTCTTC. As protein: CASSTRVGSEQFF.

This clonotype came up a few times. V gene TRBV4-2 combines with J gene TRBJ2-1, with D possibly matching TRBD1 (6 bases). Trimming removed 1 base at V and 5 bases at J, with 9 bases between. Germline CDR1 reads LGHNA; CDR2 reads YNFKEQ. The CDR3 is 14 amino acids. CDR3 DNA sequence: TGTGCCAGCAGCCAAGCAGGGGCAGACAATGAGCAGTTCTTC. It codes for CASSQAGADNEQFF.

The chain has TRBV5-1 and TRBJ2-3; 7 nucleotides agree with TRBD1. Unmatched junction bases numbered 5, after V lost 6 bases and J lost 4 bases. Germline V gives CDR1 SGHRS, CDR2 YFSETQ. This CDR3 comprises 13 residues. Here the CDR3 reads CASKGQSPDTQYF. CDR3 nucleotide sequence: TGCGCCAGCAAGGGACAGTCCCCAGATACGCAGTATTTT.

This clonotype showed up many times. V and J are TRBV7-2 and TRBJ2-5; D perhaps matches TRBD2 (7 bases). Trimming removed 0 bases at V and 4 bases at J, with 9 bases between. This CDR3 has 14 amino acids. Germline V gene lookup returns CDR1 SGHTA and CDR2 FQGNSA. CDR3: CASSLAGGRETQYF. CDR3 sequence (DNA): TGTGCCAGCAGCTTAGCGGGGGGGCGAGAGACCCAGTACTTC.

The gene calls are TRBV7-2 and TRBJ1-4, with 10 bases fitting TRBD1. Germline V gives CDR1 SGHTA, CDR2 FQGNSA. Trimming cost V 4 bases and J 5 bases; bases outside gene matches: 4. The length of the CDR3 is 15 residues. For the CDR3, the DNA is TGTGCCAGCAGCTGGCCGGGACAGGGGAATGAAAAACTGTTTTTT. It yields the protein CASSWPGQGNEKLFF.

This clonotype was seen a handful of times. The gene calls are TRBV6-2 or TRBV6-3 and TRBJ1-2, with D possibly being TRBD1 (6 bases). Trimming cost V 8 bases and J 2 bases, with 6 bases left between them. The length of the CDR3 is 11 residues. The V gene's germline CDR1 is MNHEY and CDR2 SVGEGT. CDR3 DNA: TGTGCCAGCCAGGGGAACTATGGCTACACCTTC. Residues: CASQGNYGYTF.